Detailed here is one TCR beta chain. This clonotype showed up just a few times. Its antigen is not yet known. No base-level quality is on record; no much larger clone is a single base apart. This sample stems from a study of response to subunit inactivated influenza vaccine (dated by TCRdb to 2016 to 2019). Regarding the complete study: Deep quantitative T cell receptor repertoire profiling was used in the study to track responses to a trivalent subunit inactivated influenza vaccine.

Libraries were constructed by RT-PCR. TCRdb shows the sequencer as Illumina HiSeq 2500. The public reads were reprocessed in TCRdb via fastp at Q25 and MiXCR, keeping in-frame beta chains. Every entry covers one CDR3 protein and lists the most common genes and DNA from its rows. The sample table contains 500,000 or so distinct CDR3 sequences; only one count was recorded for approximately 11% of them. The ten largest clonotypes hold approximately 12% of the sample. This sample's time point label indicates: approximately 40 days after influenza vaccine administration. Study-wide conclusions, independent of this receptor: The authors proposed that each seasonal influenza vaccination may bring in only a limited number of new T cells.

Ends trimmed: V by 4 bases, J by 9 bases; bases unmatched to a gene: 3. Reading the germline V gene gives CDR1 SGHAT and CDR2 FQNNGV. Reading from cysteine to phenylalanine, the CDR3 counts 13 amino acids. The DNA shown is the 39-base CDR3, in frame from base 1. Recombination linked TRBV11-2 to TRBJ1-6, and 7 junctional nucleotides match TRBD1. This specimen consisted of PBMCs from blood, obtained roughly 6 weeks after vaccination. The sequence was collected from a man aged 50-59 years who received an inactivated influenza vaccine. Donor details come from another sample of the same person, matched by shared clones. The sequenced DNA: TGTGCCAGCAGCTACAACAGGGGTTCACCCCTCCACTTT. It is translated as CASSYNRGSPLHF.